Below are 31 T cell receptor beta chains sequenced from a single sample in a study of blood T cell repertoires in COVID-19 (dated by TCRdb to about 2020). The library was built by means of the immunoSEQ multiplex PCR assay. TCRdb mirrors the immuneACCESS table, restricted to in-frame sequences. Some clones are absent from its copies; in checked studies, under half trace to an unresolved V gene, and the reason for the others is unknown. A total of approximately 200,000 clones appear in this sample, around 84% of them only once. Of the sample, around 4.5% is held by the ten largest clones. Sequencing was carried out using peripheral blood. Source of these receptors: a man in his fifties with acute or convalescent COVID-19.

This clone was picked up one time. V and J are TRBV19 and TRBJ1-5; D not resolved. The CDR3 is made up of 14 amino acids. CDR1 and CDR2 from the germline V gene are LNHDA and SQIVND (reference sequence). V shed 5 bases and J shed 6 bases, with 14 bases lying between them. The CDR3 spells CASSSGYWGQPQHF. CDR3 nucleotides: TGTGCCAGTAGTTCGGGGTATTGGGGTCAGCCCCAGCATTTT.

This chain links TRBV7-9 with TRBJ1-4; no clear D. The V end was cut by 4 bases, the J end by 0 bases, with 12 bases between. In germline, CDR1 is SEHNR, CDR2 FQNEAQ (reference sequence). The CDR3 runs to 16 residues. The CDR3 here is CASSYPTGATNEKLFF. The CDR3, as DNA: TGTGCCAGCAGCTATCCGACGGGTGCAACTAATGAAAAACTGTTTTTT.

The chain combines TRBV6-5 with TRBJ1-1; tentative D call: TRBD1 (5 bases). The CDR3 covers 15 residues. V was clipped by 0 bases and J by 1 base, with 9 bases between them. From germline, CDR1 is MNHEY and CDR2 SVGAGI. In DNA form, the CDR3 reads TGTGCCAGCAGTTACTCCAACCAGGGGAACACTGAAGCTTTCTTT. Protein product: CASSYSNQGNTEAFF.

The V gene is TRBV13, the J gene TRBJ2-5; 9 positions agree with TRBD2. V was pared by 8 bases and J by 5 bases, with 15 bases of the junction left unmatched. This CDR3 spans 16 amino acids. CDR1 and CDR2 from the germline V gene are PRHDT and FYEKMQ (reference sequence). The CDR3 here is CASSPPGRGGMETQYF. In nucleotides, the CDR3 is TGTGCCAGCTCCCCCCCCGGGCGGGGGGGGATGGAGACCCAGTACTTC.

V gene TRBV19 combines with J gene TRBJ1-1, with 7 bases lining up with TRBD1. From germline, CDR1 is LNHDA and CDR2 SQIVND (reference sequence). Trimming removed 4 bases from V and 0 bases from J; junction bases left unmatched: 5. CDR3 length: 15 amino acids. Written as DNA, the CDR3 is TGTGCCAGTAGTACCCCTCAGGGGGTGAACACTGAAGCTTTCTTT. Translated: CASSTPQGVNTEAFF.

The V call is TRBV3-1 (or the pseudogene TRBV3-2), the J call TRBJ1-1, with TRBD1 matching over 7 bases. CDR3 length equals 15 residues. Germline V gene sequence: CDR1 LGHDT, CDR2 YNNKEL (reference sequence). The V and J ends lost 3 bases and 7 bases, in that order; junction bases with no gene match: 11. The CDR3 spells CASSHLSTGPIEAFF. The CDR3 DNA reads TGTGCCAGCAGCCATCTCTCGACAGGGCCCATTGAAGCTTTCTTT.

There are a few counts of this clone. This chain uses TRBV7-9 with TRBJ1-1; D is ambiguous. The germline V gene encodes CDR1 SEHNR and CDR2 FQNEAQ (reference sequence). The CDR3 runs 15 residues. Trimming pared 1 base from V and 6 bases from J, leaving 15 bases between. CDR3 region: CASSLGSGLEAEAFF. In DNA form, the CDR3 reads TGTGCCAGCAGCTTAGGAAGCGGGCTTGAGGCTGAAGCTTTCTTT. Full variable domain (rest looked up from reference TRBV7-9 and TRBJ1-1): DTGVSQNPRHKITKRGQNVTFRCDPISEHNRLYWYRQTLGQGPEFLTYFQNEAQLEKSRLLSDRFSAERPKGSFSTLEIQRTEQGDSAMYLCASSLGSGLEAEAFFGQGTRLTVV.

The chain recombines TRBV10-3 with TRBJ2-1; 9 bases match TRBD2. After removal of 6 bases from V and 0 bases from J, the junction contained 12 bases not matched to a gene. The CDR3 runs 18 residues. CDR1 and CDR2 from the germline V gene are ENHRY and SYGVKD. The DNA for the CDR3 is TGTGCCATCAGGGACGAGGGGCGGGGGGGCCTCTCCTACAATGAGCAGTTCTTC. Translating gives CAIRDEGRGGLSYNEQFF.

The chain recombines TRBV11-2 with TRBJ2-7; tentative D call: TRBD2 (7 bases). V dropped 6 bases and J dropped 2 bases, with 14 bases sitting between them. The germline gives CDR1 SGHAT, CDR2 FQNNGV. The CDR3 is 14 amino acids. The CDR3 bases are TGTGCCAGCAGTTGGGGGGGCAGTACCTACGAGCAGTACTTC. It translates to CASSWGGSTYEQYF.

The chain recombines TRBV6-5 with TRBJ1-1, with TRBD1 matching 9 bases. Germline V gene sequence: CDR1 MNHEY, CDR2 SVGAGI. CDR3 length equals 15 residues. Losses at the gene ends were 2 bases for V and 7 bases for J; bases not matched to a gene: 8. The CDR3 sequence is CASSYAVGTGREAFF. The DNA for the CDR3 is TGTGCCAGCAGTTACGCAGTGGGGACAGGGCGTGAAGCTTTCTTT.

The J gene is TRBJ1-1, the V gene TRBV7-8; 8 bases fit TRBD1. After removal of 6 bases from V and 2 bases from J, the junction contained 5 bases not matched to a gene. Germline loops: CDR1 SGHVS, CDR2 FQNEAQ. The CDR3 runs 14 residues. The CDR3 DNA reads TGTGCCAGCAGGCCCACAGGGGGTAACACTGAAGCTTTCTTT. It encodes CASRPTGGNTEAFF.

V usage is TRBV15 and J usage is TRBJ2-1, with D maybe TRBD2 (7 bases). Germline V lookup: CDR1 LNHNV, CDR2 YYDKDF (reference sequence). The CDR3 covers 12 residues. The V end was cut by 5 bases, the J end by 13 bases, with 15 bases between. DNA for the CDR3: TGTGCCACCAGCCGCGAAGGGGGGGACCAGTTCTTC. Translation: CATSREGGDQFF.

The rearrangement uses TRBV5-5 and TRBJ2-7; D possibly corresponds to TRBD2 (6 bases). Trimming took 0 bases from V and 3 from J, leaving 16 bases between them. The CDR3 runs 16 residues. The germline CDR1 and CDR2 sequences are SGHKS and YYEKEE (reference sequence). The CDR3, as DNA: TGTGCCAGCAGCTTGGAGGCGGGACTGACGGGCTACGAGCAGTACTTC. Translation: CASSLEAGLTGYEQYF.

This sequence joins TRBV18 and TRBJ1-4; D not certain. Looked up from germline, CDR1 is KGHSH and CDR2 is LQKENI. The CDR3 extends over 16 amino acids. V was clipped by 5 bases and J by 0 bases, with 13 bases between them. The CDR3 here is CASSSPNTATNEKLFF. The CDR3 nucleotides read TGTGCCAGCTCATCTCCAAACACAGCAACTAATGAAAAACTGTTTTTT.

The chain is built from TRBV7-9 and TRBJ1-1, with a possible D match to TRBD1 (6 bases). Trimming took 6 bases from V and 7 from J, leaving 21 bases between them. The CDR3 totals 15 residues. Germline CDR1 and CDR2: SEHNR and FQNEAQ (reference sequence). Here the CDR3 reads CASRPPLTGVDEAFF. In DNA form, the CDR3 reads TGTGCCAGCAGACCCCCCTTGACAGGAGTTGATGAAGCTTTCTTT.

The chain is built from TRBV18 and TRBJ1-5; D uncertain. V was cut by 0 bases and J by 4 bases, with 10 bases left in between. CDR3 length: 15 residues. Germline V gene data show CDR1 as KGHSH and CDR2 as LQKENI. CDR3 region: CASSPPAGGNQPQHF. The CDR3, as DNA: TGTGCCAGCTCACCACCGGCTGGAGGGAATCAGCCCCAGCATTTT. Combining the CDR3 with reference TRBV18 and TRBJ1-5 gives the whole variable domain NAGVMQNPRHLVRRRGQEARLRCSPMKGHSHVYWYRQLPEEGLKFMVYLQKENIIDESGMPKERFSAEFPKEGPSILRIQQVVRGDSAAYFCASSPPAGGNQPQHFGDGTRLSIL.

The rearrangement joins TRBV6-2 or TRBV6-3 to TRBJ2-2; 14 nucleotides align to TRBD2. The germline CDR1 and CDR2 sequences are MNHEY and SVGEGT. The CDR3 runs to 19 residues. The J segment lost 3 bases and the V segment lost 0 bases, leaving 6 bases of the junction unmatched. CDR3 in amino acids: CASSYSMTSGGGYTGELFF. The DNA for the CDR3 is TGTGCCAGCAGTTACTCGATGACTAGCGGGGGGGGTTACACCGGGGAGCTGTTTTTT.

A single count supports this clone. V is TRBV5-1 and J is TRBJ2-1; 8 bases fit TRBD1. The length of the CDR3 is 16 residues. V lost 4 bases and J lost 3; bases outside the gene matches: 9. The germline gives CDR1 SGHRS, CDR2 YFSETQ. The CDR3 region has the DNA TGCGCCAGCAGCCTGTTAGCACAGGGGGACTACAATGAGCAGTTCTTC. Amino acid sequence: CASSLLAQGDYNEQFF.

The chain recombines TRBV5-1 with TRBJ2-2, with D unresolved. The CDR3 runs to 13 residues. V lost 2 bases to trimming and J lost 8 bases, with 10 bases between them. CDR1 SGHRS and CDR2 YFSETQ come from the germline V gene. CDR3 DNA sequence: TGCGCCAGCAGCTTCCGGGTGCCTGGGGAGCTGTTTTTT. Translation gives CASSFRVPGELFF.

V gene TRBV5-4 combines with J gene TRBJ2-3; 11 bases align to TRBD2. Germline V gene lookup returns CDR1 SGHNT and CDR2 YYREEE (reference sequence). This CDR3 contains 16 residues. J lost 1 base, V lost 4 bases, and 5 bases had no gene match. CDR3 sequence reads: CASSTKLAGGTDTQYF. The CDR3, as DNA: TGTGCCAGCAGCACTAAACTAGCGGGGGGCACAGATACGCAGTATTTT.

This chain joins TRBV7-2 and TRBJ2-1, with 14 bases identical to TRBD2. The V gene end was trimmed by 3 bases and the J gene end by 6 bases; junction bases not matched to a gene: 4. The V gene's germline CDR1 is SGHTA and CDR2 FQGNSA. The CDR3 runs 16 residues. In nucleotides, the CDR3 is TGTGCCAGCAGCTTTCAGGGGACTAGCGGGGGCAATGAGCAGTTCTTC. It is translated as CASSFQGTSGGNEQFF. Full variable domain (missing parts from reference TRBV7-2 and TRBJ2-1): GAGVSQSPSNKVTEKGKDVELRCDPISGHTALYWYRQSLGQGLEFLIYFQGNSAPDKSGLPSDRFSAERTGGSVSTLTIQRTQQEDSAVYLCASSFQGTSGGNEQFFGPGTRLTVL.

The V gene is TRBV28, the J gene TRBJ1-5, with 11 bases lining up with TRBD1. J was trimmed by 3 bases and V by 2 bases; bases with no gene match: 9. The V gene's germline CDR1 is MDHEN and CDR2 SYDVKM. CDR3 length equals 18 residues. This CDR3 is CASSLRTGQGGFNQPQHF. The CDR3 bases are TGTGCCAGCAGTTTACGGACGGGACAGGGGGGATTCAATCAGCCCCAGCATTTT.

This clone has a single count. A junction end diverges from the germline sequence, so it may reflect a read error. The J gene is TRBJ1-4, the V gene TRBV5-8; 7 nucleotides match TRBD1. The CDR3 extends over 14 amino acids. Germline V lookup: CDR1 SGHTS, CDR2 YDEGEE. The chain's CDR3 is CASSQYSRQGFPLF. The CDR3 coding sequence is TGTGCCAGCAGCCAATACTCCCGACAGGGATTCCCGCTTTTT.

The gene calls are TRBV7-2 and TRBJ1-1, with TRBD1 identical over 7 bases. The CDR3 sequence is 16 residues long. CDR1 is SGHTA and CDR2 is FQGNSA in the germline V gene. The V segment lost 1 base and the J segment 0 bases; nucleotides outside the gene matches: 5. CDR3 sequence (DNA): TGTGCCAGCAGCTTAGTTGGGACAGAACTGAACACTGAAGCTTTCTTT. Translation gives CASSLVGTELNTEAFF.

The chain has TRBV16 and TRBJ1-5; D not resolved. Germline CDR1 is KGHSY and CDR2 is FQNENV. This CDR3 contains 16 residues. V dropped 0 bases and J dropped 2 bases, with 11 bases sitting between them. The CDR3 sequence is CASSQSSGKGNQPQHF. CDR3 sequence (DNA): TGTGCCAGCAGCCAATCTTCGGGTAAAGGCAATCAGCCCCAGCATTTT.

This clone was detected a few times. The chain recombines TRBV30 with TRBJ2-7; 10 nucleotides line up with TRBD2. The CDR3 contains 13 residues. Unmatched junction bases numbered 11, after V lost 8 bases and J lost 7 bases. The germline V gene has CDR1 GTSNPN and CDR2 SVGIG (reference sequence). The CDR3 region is CAIVLGLAKEQYF. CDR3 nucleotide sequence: TGTGCCATAGTATTGGGACTAGCGAAGGAGCAGTACTTC.

The CDR3 nucleotides are TGTGCCAGCAGCCCCCGGGACAGGGGAAACACCATATATTTT. Translation: CASSPRDRGNTIYF. This chain links TRBV3-1 (or the pseudogene TRBV3-2) with TRBJ1-3, with TRBD1 matching 8 bases. The trim removed 4 bases at V and 4 bases at J, leaving 3 bases unmatched. Germline lookup yields CDR1 LGHDT and CDR2 YNNKEL (reference sequence). The CDR3 totals 14 residues.

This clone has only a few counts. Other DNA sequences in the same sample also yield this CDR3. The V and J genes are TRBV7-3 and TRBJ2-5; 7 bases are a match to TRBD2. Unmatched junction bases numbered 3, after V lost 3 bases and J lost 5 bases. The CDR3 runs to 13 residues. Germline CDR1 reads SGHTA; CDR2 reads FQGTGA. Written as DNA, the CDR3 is TGTGCCAGCAGCTTCCGGGGAGGGGAGACCCAGTACTTC. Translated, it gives CASSFRGGETQYF.

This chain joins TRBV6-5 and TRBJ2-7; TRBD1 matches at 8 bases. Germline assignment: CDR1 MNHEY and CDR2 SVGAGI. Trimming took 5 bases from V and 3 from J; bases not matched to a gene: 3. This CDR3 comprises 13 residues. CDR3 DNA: TGTGCCAGCAGTCAGGACAGGGTCTACGAGCAGTACTTC. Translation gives CASSQDRVYEQYF.

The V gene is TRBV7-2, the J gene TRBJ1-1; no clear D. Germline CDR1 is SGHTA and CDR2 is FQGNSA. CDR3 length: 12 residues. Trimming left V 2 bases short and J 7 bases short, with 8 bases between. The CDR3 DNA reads TGTGCCAGCAGCTTAAGGGCGGGTGAAGCTTTCTTT. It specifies CASSLRAGEAFF.

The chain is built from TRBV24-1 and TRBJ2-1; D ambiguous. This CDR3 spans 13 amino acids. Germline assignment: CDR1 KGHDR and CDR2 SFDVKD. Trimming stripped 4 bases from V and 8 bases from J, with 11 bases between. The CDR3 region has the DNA TGTGCCACCAGTGACCCCATCAGCGATGAGCAGTTCTTC. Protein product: CATSDPISDEQFF.